This T cell receptor beta chain appears in the sequencing data of a study of blood T cell repertoires in COVID-19. Study information: The cDNA or gDNA used as material had been derived from T cells, B-cell-depleted T cells, or PBMCs.

The Seattle patients, enrolled during active infection, were followed longitudinally. TCRdb's copy holds only in-frame clones and misses some; the assay was immunoSEQ multiplex PCR. The sample consists of some 310,000 clones, 90% of them appearing once. The ends lost 3 bases at V and 2 bases at J; junction bases unmatched: 5. Germline CDR1 reads MGHRA; CDR2 reads YSYEKL. The CDR3 length is 16 residues. The chain joins TRBV4-1 to TRBJ2-1; 9 positions match TRBD2. The receptor comes from a woman in her forties with COVID-19, enrolled during active disease. The material sequenced was peripheral blood. CDR3 in DNA: TGCGCCAGCAGCCACCTCCTAGCGGGGCCCTACAATGAGCAGTTCTTC. Translation: CASSHLLAGPYNEQFF.